The next 21 T cell receptor beta chains were all read from a single sample in a study of blood T cells in healthy people across ages (dated by TCRdb to the mid-2010s). Library generation was performed with 5' RACE. A second PCR of 7 to 11 cycles was performed with a sample-barcoded 5' primer and a J-beta primer mix. The public reads were quality trimmed at Q25 with fastp and then assembled into clones with MiXCR by TCRdb, keeping productive beta chains. Duplicate CDR3 protein sequences are folded into a single record with the most common DNA and genes. For this sample there are 1.5 million to 2 million distinct CDR3 sequences; roughly two fifths appear just once. 20% to 25% of the sample is in the top ten clones. The sample comprised blood. Receptors originate from a human donor in good health.

This clonotype was counted a single time. The rearrangement links TRBV7-2 to TRBJ2-4; D may match TRBD1 or TRBD2 (5 bases each). The DNA matches TRBJ2-7 better at its end, which makes the J call doubtful. Germline CDR1 reads SGHTA; CDR2 reads FQGNSA. The CDR3 spans 15 residues. The CDR3 reads CASSRDGLGRYEQYF. The DNA for the CDR3 is TGTGCCAGCAGTCGGGACGGCCTGGGCCGATACGAGCAGTACTTC.

CDR3 sequence reads: CASSLTVDQPQHF. As DNA, the CDR3 is TGCGCCAGCAGCTTGACCGTAGATCAGCCCCAGCATTTT. The gene calls are TRBV5-1 and TRBJ1-5, with unresolved D. There are 13 residues in the CDR3. CDR1 SGHRS and CDR2 YFSETQ come from the germline V gene. Deletions cut 1 base from V and 5 bases from J, with 7 bases between.

The gene calls are TRBV6-5 and TRBJ1-3, with D possibly being TRBD1 (5 bases). The CDR3 length is 14 residues. V was cut by 6 bases and J by 5 bases, with 14 bases left in between. Per the germline V gene, CDR1 is MNHEY and CDR2 is SVGAGI. The DNA for the CDR3 is TGTGCCAGCAGCTTCAGGGATTCCAGAAACACCATATATTTT. This gives the protein CASSFRDSRNTIYF.

The J gene is TRBJ2-3, the V gene TRBV5-1; D possibly corresponds to TRBD2 (6 bases). CDR1 is SGHRS and CDR2 is YFSETQ in the germline V gene. Trimming removed 3 bases from V and 11 bases from J, with 22 bases in between. The CDR3 runs 15 residues. The DNA for the CDR3 is TGCGCCAGCAGCTCCGCGGGGTCCGCACAGATAATGCAGTATTTT. Its translation: CASSSAGSAQIMQYF. Using reference TRBV5-1 and TRBJ2-3 for the parts outside the CDR3, the full variable domain is KAGVTQTPRYLIKTRGQQVTLSCSPISGHRSVSWYQQTPGQGLQFLFEYFSETQRNKGNFPGRFSGRQFSNSRSEMNVSTLELGDSALYLCASSSAGSAQIMQYFGPGTRLTVL.

This clonotype was counted only a few times. The V gene is TRBV7-6, the J gene TRBJ2-6; 9 nucleotides match TRBD1. Germline V gene sequence: CDR1 SGHVS, CDR2 FNYEAQ. V shed 0 bases, J shed 3 bases, and the junction held 12 bases outside the gene matches. This CDR3 comprises 20 residues. The CDR3 reads CASSLAFATGGSFGANVLTF. The CDR3 nucleotides are TGTGCCAGCAGCTTAGCATTCGCGACAGGGGGATCGTTTGGGGCCAACGTCCTGACTTTC.

This clonotype was found a few times. The CDR3 is CASSFLRYNEQFF. In nucleotides, the CDR3 is TGTGCCAGCAGCTTCCTCAGATACAATGAGCAGTTCTTC. The chain links TRBV11-3 to TRBJ2-1; D unresolved. The CDR3 length is 13 residues. The V end was cut by 3 bases, the J end by 4 bases, with 7 bases between. Germline loops: CDR1 SGHNT, CDR2 YENEEA.

The chain is built from TRBV7-2 and TRBJ2-1, with 10 bases that match TRBD1. Per the germline V gene, CDR1 is SGHTA and CDR2 is FQGNSA. This CDR3 is built from 14 residues. The junction had 6 bases not matched to a gene; V was cut back by 6 bases and J by 7 bases. CDR3 DNA sequence: TGTGCCAGCAGTTCCGACAGGGGGCTGAATGAGCAGTTCTTC. It encodes CASSSDRGLNEQFF.

This rearrangement joins TRBV4-3 to TRBJ1-2; D possibly corresponds to TRBD1 (5 bases). This CDR3 is 16 amino acids long. Germline lookup yields CDR1 LGHNA and CDR2 YSLEER. Between the trimmed V and J ends, which lost 0 bases and 5 bases, there was a span of 16 bases. The CDR3 region has the DNA TGCGCCAGCAGCCAAGATACAGGATTGGTATGGTATGGCTACACCTTC. It codes for CASSQDTGLVWYGYTF.

V is TRBV7-6 and J is TRBJ2-5; D is possibly TRBD2 (6 bases). Germline-derived CDR1 and CDR2 are SGHVS and FNYEAQ. The V end was cut by 1 base, the J end by 7 bases, with 22 bases between. This CDR3 spans 17 amino acids. CDR3 residues: CASSLDFRVPGGPTQYF. CDR3 DNA: TGTGCCAGCAGCTTAGATTTTAGGGTCCCCGGGGGTCCGACCCAGTACTTC.

Details on this clonotype: This may come from a read error, since a much larger clone is one base off. The rearrangement uses TRBV6-4 and TRBJ1-1, with D unclear. Germline lookup yields CDR1 MRHNA and CDR2 SNTAGT. This CDR3 contains 13 residues. The CDR3: CACSEKDNTEAFF. CDR3 bases: TGTGCCTGCAGTGAAAAAGACAACACTGAAGCTTTCTTT.

J is TRBJ2-3 and V is TRBV27; TRBD2 aligns across 13 bases. There are 16 residues in the CDR3. V trimming: 7 bases; J trimming: 3 bases; junction bases outside the gene matches: 7. Germline CDR1 is MNHEY and CDR2 is SMNVEV (reference sequence). CDR3 protein: CASTVGLAGLTDTQYF. Here the CDR3 DNA reads TGTGCCAGCACCGTGGGACTAGCGGGGTTAACAGATACGCAGTATTTT.

This clonotype was recorded a few times. This rearrangement joins TRBV7-9 to TRBJ2-1; tentatively, D is TRBD1 (5 bases). Trimming took 2 bases from V and 5 from J, leaving 10 bases between them. Germline V lookup: CDR1 SEHNR, CDR2 FQNEAQ (reference sequence). This CDR3 is 14 amino acids long. The CDR3 region is CASSLWGSDNEQFF. CDR3 bases: TGTGCCAGCAGCTTATGGGGCTCAGACAATGAGCAGTTCTTC.

This clonotype appeared many times. The rearrangement uses TRBV15 and TRBJ2-5, with D perhaps matching TRBD2 (6 bases). CDR1 is LNHNV, CDR2 YYDKDF, per germline (reference sequence). This CDR3 contains 14 residues. V dropped 6 bases and J dropped 0 bases, with 11 bases sitting between them. CDR3 in amino acids: CATRGGGYQETQYF. In DNA form, the CDR3 reads TGTGCCACCAGAGGCGGAGGGTACCAAGAGACCCAGTACTTC.

This chain joins TRBV7-2 and TRBJ1-1; D perhaps matches TRBD1 (5 bases). Deletions cut 3 bases from V and 3 bases from J, with 14 bases between. This CDR3 comprises 15 residues. Germline V lookup: CDR1 SGHTA, CDR2 FQGNSA. The CDR3: CASSFMTGGDTEAFF. In DNA form, the CDR3 reads TGTGCCAGCAGCTTCATGACTGGGGGGGACACTGAAGCTTTCTTT.

The chain links TRBV28 to TRBJ2-7; perhaps TRBD2 as D (6 bases). The CDR3 runs to 14 residues. V shed 7 bases and J shed 2 bases, with 15 bases lying between them. Germline CDR1 and CDR2: MDHEN and SYDVKM. The DNA of the CDR3 is TGTGCCAGCACCCTGCCGGGACTTACCTACGAGCAGTACTTC. Protein product: CASTLPGLTYEQYF.

This clonotype was seen more than once but under ten times. The J gene is TRBJ1-2, the V gene TRBV5-1; possibly TRBD1 for D (6 bases). This CDR3 has 14 residues. Germline CDR1 is SGHRS and CDR2 is YFSETQ. Trimming removed 0 bases at V and 8 bases at J, with 14 bases between. Written as DNA, the CDR3 is TGCGCCAGCAGCTTGGATACAGGGTGGGGCGGCTACACCTTC. It yields the protein CASSLDTGWGGYTF.

This clonotype was detected a few times. The V call is TRBV6-5, the J call TRBJ2-5, with 7 bases lining up with TRBD2. Germline CDR1 reads MNHEY; CDR2 reads SVGAGI. The CDR3 has 14 residues. J was trimmed by 4 bases and V by 8 bases; bases with no gene match: 10. DNA for the CDR3: TGTGCCAGCGCACGAGGCGGGGGAACAGAGACCCAGTACTTC. It codes for CASARGGGTETQYF.

This clonotype occurred a few times. This chain's CDR3 is CASSLSGINNQPQHF. The CDR3 bases are TGTGCCAGCAGCTTATCTGGGATCAACAATCAGCCCCAGCATTTT. V is TRBV7-9 and J is TRBJ1-5, with no clear D. V lost 2 bases and J lost 3, with 11 bases in between. The CDR3 consists of 15 residues. Germline lookup yields CDR1 SEHNR and CDR2 FQNEAQ (reference sequence).

In its sample, this clonotype was seen a few times. The V call is TRBV9, the J call TRBJ2-3; no clear D gene. This CDR3 is built from 16 residues. Germline loops: CDR1 SGDLS, CDR2 YYNGEE. Trimming pared 3 bases from V and 0 bases from J, leaving 14 bases between. The CDR3 bases are TGTGCCAGCAGCGCGTTGAGACTGGCTAGCACAGATACGCAGTATTTT. Translated, it gives CASSALRLASTDTQYF.

This clonotype was seen ten or more times. The rearrangement joins TRBV29-1 to TRBJ2-7, with 8 bases matching TRBD1. The CDR3 has 14 amino acids. Germline values: CDR1 SQVTM, CDR2 ANQGSEA. The junction had 7 bases not matched to a gene; V was cut back by 4 bases and J by 2 bases. CDR3: CSVVDRGRTYEQYF. The DNA of the CDR3 is TGCAGCGTTGTCGACAGGGGTCGGACCTACGAGCAGTACTTC.

The chain employs TRBV5-1 and TRBJ2-5; 10 bases agree with TRBD2. V shed 0 bases and J 11 bases; nucleotides not matched to a gene: 10. Germline assignment: CDR1 SGHRS and CDR2 YFSETQ. The CDR3 covers 15 residues. The CDR3, as DNA: TGCGCCAGCAGCTTGGATCTAGCGGGGGCGTCGGAGCAGTACTTC. Translation: CASSLDLAGASEQYF.